This T cell receptor (beta chain) was captured in a study of regulatory T cells in long-lasting Graves disease. Study in general: With positive TSH receptor antibodies and over 5 years of antithyroid drugs, Graves' disease was considered persistent.

Arm-PCR of CDR3 regions with iRepertoire HTBI primers generated TCR beta libraries. TCRdb passed the multiplex PCR reads through MiXCR, listing each CDR3 protein once. The table lists 400,000 to 500,000 distinct CDR3 sequences, less than 25% of them singletons. Time point denoted: persistent/refractory GD, antithyroid drugs over 5 years with positive TRAb. The TCR library was prepared using RNA isolated from PBMCs. There are a few counts of this clonotype. This clonotype was sampled from a female donor with Graves disease. The material was peripheral blood mononuclear cells (PBMCs), obtained when the disease was refractory, from a patient treated with antithyroid drugs.

The CDR3 protein is CSARGTDFYEQYF. In DNA form, the CDR3 reads TGCAGTGCCAGGGGGACAGACTTCTACGAGCAGTACTTC. The chain carries TRBV20-1 and TRBJ2-7, with 7 bases fitting TRBD1. The CDR3 consists of 13 residues. The junction had 8 bases not matched to a gene; V was cut back by 6 bases and J by 3 bases. Looked up from germline, CDR1 is DFQATT and CDR2 is SNEGSKA (reference sequence).